This TCR beta chain comes out of a study of blood T cell repertoires in COVID-19. Study-level information: COVID-19 samples, acute and convalescent, were from the United States, Italy and Spain. Sources were T cells, B-cell-depleted T cells, or PBMCs; the material itself was cDNA or gDNA.

In the original analysis: Estimated nucleated cell counts came from reference gene primer amplification. Generated by immunoSEQ multiplex PCR, the TCRdb table keeps only in-frame clones and is missing some. D and trimming were read from the DNA, whereas the V and J calls and clone size are those reported in that table. The table has 150,000 to 200,000 clones, roughly nine tenths seen once. The TCR was taken from a man aged 60 to 75 with active or convalescent COVID-19. The sample comprised peripheral blood.

For the CDR3, the DNA is TGCAGTGTCAGGGGGGCTTTCTTT. Residues: CSVRGAFF. The gene calls are TRBV20-1 and TRBJ1-1; TRBD1 matches 7 bases. The length of the CDR3 is 8 residues. The germline CDR1 and CDR2 sequences are DFQATT and SNEGSKA (reference sequence). With V trimmed by 7 bases and J by 11 bases, 1 base remained unmatched.